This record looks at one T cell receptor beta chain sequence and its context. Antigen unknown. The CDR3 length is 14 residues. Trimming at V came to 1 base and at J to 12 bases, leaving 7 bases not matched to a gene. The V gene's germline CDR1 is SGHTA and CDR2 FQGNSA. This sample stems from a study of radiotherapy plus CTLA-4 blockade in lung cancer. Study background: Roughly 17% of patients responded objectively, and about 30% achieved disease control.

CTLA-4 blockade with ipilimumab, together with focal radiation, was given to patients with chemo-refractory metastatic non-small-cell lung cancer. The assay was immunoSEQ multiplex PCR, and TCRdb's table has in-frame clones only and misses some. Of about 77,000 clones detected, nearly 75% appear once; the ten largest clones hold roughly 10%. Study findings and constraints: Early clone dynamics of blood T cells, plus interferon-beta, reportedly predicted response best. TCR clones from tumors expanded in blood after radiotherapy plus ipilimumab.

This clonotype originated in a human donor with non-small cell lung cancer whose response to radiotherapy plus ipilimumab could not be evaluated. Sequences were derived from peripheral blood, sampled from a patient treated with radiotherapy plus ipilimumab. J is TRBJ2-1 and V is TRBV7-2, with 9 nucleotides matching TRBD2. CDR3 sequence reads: CASSLGGGGGAQFF. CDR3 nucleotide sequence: TGTGCCAGCAGCTTAGGAGGTGGCGGGGGGGCGCAGTTCTTC. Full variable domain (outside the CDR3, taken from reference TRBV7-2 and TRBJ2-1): GAGVSQSPSNKVTEKGKDVELRCDPISGHTALYWYRQSLGQGLEFLIYFQGNSAPDKSGLPSDRFSAERTGGSVSTLTIQRTQQEDSAVYLCASSLGGGGGAQFFGPGTRLTVL.